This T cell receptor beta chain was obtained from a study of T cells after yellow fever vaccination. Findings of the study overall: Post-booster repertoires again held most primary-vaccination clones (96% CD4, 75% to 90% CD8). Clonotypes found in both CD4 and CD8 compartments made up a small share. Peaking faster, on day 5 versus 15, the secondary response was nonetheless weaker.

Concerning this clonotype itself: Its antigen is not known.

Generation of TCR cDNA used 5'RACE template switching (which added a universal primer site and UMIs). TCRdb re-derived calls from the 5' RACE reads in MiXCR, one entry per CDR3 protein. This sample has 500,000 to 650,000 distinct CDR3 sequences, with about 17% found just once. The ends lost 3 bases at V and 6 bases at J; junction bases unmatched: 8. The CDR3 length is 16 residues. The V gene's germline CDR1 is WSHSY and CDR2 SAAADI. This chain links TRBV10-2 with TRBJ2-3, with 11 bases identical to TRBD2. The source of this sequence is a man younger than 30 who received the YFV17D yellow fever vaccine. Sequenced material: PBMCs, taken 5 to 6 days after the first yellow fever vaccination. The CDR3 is CASSDPASGGLDTQYF. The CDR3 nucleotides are TGCGCCAGCAGTGACCCAGCTAGCGGGGGGTTGGATACGCAGTATTTT.